The clone carrying this T cell receptor (beta chain) was counted a single time. Its target is unknown. The junction and the germline gene differ at one end; a read error may be behind it. These data belong to a study of T cells in Graves' hyperthyroidism and ophthalmopathy. Notes on the study in general: Ophthalmopathy and stable hyperthyroidism were separated by a 13 V-J model. Median prediction lead before ophthalmopathy onset was around seven months with the model.

The germline V gene encodes CDR1 SQVTM and CDR2 ANQGSEA. The CDR3 runs to 17 residues. TCR beta CDR3 regions were amplified from RNA. The primer set for the first-round RT-PCR of the TCR CDR3 was HTBI. TCRdb reprocessed the multiplex PCR reads with MiXCR, giving one entry per CDR3 protein. The sample carries 250,000 to 350,000 distinct CDR3 sequences, over 15% recorded once. The clonotype was recovered from a woman in her sixties with Graves' ophthalmopathy. The chain links TRBV29-1 to TRBJ2-5; D ambiguous. The sequencing sample was made of blood. The DNA for the CDR3 is TGCAGCGTTGAAGATTCCTCACCCCTTTGGTTATCAGAGACCCAGTGCTTC. Protein product: CSVEDSSPLWLSETQCF.